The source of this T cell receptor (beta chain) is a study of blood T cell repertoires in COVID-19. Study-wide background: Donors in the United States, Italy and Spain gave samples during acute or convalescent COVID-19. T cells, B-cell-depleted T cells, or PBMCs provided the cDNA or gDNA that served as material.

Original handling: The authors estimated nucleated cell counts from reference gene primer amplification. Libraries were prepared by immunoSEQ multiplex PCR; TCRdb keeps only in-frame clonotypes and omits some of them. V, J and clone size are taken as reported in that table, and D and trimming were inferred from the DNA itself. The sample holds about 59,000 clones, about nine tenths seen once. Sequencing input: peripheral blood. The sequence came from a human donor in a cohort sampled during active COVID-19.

CDR3 sequence (DNA): TGTGCCAGCAGTACTGTCGCAGGGTCCAATCAGCCCCAGCATTTT. It translates to CASSTVAGSNQPQHF. The rearrangement links TRBV6-5 to TRBJ1-5, with a possible D match to TRBD1 (5 bases). The CDR3 contains 15 residues. V dropped 5 bases and J dropped 3 bases, with 14 bases sitting between them. Germline V lookup: CDR1 MNHEY, CDR2 SVGAGI.